Listed here is a single TCR beta chain. As processed by the authors: Estimates of nucleated cell counts were drawn from the amplification of reference gene primers. Assay: immunoSEQ multiplex PCR; the TCRdb copy retains only in-frame clones and omits some. The DNA gave D and trimming, while V, J and clone size come from that table. The sample includes 50,000 to 60,000 clones, over 90% of them seen just once. The ends lost 9 bases at V and 6 bases at J; junction bases unmatched: 0. From germline, CDR1 is LNHDA and CDR2 SQIVND (reference sequence). The CDR3 is 11 amino acids. This sample is drawn from a study of blood T cell repertoires in COVID-19. Study as a whole: Collection of acute and convalescent COVID-19 samples took place in the United States, Italy and Spain. The cDNA or gDNA used as material had been derived from T cells, B-cell-depleted T cells, or PBMCs.

V is TRBV19 and J is TRBJ2-2; 8 nucleotides line up with TRBD1. Material for sequencing was peripheral blood. The TCR comes from a woman of 80 years or more with acute or convalescent COVID-19. In nucleotides, the CDR3 is TGTGCCAGCAGGGGGCCCGGGGAGCTGTTTTTT. It specifies CASRGPGELFF.